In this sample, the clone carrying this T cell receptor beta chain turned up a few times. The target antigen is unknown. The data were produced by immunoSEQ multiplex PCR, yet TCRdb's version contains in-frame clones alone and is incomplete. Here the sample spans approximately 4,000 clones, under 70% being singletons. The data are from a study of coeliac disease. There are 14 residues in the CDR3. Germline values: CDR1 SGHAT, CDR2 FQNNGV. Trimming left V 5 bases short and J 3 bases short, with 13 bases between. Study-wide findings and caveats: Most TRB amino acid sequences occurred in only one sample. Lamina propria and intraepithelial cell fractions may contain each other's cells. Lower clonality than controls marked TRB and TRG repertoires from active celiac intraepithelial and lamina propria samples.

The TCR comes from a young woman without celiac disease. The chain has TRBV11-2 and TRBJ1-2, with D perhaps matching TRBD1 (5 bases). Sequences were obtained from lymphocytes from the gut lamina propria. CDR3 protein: CASSPSGSYYGYTF. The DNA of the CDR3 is TGTGCCAGCAGCCCATCAGGGTCGTACTATGGCTACACCTTC. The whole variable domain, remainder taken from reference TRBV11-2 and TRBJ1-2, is EAGVAQSPRYKIIEKRQSVAFWCNPISGHATLYWYQQILGQGPKLLIQFQNNGVVDDSQLPKDRFSAERLKGVDSTLKIQPAKLEDSAVYLCASSPSGSYYGYTFGSGTRLTVV.